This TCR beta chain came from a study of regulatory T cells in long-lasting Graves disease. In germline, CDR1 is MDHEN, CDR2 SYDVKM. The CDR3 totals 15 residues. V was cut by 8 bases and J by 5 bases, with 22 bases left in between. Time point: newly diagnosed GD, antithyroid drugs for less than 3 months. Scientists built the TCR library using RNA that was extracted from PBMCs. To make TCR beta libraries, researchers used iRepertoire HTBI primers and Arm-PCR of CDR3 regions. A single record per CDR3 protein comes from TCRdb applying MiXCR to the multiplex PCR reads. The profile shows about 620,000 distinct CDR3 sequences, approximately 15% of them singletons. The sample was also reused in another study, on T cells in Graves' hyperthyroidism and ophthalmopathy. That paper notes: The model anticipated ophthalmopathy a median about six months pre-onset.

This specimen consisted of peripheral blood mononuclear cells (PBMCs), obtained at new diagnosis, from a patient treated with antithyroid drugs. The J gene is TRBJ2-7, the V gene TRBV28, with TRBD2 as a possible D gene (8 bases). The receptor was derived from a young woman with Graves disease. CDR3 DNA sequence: TGTGCCAGCGAACCCCCGGGAGGGGGCATAAACGAGCAGTACTTC. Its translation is CASEPPGGGINEQYF.